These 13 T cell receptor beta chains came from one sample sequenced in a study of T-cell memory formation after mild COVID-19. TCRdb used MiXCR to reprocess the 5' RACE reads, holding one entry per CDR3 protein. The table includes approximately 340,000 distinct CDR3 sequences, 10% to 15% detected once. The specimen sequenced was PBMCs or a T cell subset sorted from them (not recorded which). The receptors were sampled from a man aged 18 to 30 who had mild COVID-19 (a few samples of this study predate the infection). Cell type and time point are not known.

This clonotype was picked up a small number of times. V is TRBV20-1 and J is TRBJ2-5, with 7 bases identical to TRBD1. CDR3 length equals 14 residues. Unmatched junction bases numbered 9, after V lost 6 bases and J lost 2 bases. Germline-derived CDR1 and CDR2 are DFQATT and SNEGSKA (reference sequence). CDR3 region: CSATPLQGQETQYF. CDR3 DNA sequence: TGCAGTGCGACCCCATTACAGGGGCAAGAGACCCAGTACTTC.

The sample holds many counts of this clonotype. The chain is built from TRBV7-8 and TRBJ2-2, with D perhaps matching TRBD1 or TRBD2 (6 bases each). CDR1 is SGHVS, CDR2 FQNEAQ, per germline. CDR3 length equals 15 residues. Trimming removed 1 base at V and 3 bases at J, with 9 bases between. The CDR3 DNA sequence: TGTGCCAGCAGCTTAGTCGGGGGCGACACCGGGGAGCTGTTTTTT. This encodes CASSLVGGDTGELFF.

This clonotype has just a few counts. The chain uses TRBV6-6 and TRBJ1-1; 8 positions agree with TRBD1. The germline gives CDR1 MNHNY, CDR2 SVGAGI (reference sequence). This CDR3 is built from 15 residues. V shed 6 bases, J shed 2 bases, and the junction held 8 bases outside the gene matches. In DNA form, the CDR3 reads TGTGCCAGCAGCCGTGGACAGGGATTTAACACTGAAGCTTTCTTT. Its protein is CASSRGQGFNTEAFF.

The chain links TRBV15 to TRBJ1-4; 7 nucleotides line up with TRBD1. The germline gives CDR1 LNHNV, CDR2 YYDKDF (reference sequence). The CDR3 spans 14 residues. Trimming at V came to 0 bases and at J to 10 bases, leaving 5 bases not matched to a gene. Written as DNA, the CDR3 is TGTGCCACCAGCAGAGAAGGGGGCACTGGAAAACTGTTTTTT. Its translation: CATSREGGTGKLFF. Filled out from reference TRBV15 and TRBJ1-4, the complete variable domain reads DAMVIQNPRYQVTQFGKPVTLSCSQTLNHNVMYWYQQKSSQAPKLLFHYYDKDFNNEADTPDNFQSRRPNTSFCFLDIRSPGLGDTAMYLCATSREGGTGKLFFGSGTQLSVL.

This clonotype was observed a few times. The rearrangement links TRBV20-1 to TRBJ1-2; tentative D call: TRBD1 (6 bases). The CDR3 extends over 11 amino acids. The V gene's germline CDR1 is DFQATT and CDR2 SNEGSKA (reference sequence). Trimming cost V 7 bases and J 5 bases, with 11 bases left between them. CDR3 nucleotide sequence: TGCAGTGGAACAGGGACGTATGGCTACACCTTC. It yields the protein CSGTGTYGYTF.

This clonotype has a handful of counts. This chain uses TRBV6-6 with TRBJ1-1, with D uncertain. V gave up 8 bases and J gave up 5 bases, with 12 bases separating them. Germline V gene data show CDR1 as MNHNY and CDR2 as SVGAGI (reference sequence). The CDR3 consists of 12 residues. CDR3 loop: CASSYGSTEAFF. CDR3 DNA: TGTGCCAGCTCCTACGGGTCGACTGAAGCTTTCTTT.

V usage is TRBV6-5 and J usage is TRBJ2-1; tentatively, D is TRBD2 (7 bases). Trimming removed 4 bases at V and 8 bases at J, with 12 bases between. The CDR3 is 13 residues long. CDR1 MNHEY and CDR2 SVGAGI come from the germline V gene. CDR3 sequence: CASSWGGIDEQFF. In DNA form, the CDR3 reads TGTGCCAGCAGTTGGGGGGGCATCGATGAGCAGTTCTTC.

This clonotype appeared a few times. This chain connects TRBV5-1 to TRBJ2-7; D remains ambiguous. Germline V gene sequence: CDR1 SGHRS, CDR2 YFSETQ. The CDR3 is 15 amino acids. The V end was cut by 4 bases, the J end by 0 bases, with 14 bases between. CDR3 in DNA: TGCGCCAGCAGCAAATCAACGGACCTCTCCTACGAGCAGTACTTC. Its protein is CASSKSTDLSYEQYF. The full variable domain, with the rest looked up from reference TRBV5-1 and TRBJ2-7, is KAGVTQTPRYLIKTRGQQVTLSCSPISGHRSVSWYQQTPGQGLQFLFEYFSETQRNKGNFPGRFSGRQFSNSRSEMNVSTLELGDSALYLCASSKSTDLSYEQYFGPGTRLTVT.

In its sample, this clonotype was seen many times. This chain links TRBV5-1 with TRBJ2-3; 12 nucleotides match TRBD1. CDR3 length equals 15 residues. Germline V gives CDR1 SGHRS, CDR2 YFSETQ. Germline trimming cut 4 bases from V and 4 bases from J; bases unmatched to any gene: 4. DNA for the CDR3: TGCGCCAGCAGCCAGGGACAGGGGGCCGCAGATACGCAGTATTTT. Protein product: CASSQGQGAADTQYF.

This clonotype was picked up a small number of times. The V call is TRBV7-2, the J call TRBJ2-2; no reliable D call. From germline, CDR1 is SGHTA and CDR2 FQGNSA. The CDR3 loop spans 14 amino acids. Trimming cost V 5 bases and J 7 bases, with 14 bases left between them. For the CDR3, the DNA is TGTGCCAGCAGCCCAGCTGGCCCTAGCGGGGAGCTGTTTTTT. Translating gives CASSPAGPSGELFF.

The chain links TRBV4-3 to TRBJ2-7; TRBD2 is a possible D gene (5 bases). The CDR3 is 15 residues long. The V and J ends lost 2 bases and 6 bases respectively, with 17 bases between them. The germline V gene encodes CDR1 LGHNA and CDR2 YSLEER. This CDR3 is CASSQSGRIPGEQYF. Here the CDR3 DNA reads TGCGCCAGCAGCCAATCGGGGAGAATCCCAGGCGAGCAGTACTTC.

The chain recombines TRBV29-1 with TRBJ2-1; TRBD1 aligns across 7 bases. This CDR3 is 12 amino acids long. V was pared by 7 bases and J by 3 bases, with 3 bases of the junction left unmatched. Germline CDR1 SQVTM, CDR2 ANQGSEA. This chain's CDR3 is CSAGQLYNEQFF. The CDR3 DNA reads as TGCAGCGCGGGACAGCTCTACAATGAGCAGTTCTTC.

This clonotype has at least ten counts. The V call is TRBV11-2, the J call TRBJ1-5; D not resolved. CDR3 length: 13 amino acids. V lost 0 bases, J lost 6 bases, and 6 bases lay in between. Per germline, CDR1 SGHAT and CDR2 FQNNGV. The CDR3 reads CASSLDYGQPQHF. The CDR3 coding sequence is TGTGCCAGCAGCTTAGATTATGGTCAGCCCCAGCATTTT.